This TCR beta chain came from a study of blood T cell repertoires in COVID-19. Enrolled through a virtual design, the participants were between about 18 and 100 years of age and came from about two dozen US areas. Sequenced by immunoSEQ multiplex PCR; TCRdb stores in-frame clones only, minus some. The sample shows about 320,000 clones, around nine tenths of them seen only once. The CDR3 extends over 15 amino acids. After removal of 5 bases from V and 1 base from J, the junction contained 7 bases not matched to a gene. The germline CDR1 and CDR2 sequences are MNHEY and SVGAGI. The TCR originated in a man aged 55-75 years who had recovered from COVID-19. Sequencing used PBMCs or T cells enriched from blood (not recorded which). This chain connects TRBV6-5 to TRBJ2-7, with TRBD1 matching over 8 bases. CDR3 bases: TGTGCCAGCAGTCCCTCCTGGGACAGGTCCTACGAGCAGTACTTC. This codes for CASSPSWDRSYEQYF.